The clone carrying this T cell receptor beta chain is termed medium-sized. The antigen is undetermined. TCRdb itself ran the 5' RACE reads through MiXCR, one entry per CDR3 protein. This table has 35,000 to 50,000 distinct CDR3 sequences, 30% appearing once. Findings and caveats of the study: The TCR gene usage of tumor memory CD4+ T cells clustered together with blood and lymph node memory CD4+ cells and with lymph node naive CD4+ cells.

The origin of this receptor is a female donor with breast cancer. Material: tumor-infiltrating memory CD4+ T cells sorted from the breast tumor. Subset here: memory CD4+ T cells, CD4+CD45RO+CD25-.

The CDR3 DNA is TGCGCCAGCAGCACGGACACGAGCTCCTACAATGAGCAGTTCTTC. Translation gives CASSTDTSSYNEQFF. This chain joins TRBV5-1 and TRBJ2-1, with a tentative D call TRBD1 (5 bases). The CDR3 has 15 residues. Trimming took 4 bases from V and 0 from J, leaving 11 bases between them. CDR1 is SGHRS, CDR2 YFSETQ, per germline.